This T cell receptor beta chain appears in the sequencing data of a study of T cells after yellow fever vaccination. The study, taken as a whole, reports: Relatively few clonotypes were ones that appeared in both CD4 and CD8 compartments.

This clonotype was counted at least ten times. No antigen is known for it. The study made its TCR cDNA through 5'RACE template switching. That step introduced a universal primer site along with UMIs. TCRdb called the 5' RACE reads again in MiXCR, with one record for every CDR3 protein. Of about 110,000 distinct CDR3 sequences in the sample, approximately 8.4% were seen once. The sequenced sample was CD8+ T cells sorted from PBMCs, obtained 45 days after the yellow fever booster vaccination. The origin of this receptor is a man between 25 and 39 years old who received the YFV17D yellow fever vaccine.

CDR3 loop: CASSAGTDYEQYF. CDR3 DNA: TGTGCCAGCAGCGCCGGGACAGACTACGAGCAGTACTTC. The chain carries TRBV9 and TRBJ2-7; TRBD1 matches at 7 bases. The CDR3 has 13 residues. V dropped 3 bases and J dropped 3; count of bases not matched to a gene: 3. Germline V gene sequence: CDR1 SGDLS, CDR2 YYNGEE.